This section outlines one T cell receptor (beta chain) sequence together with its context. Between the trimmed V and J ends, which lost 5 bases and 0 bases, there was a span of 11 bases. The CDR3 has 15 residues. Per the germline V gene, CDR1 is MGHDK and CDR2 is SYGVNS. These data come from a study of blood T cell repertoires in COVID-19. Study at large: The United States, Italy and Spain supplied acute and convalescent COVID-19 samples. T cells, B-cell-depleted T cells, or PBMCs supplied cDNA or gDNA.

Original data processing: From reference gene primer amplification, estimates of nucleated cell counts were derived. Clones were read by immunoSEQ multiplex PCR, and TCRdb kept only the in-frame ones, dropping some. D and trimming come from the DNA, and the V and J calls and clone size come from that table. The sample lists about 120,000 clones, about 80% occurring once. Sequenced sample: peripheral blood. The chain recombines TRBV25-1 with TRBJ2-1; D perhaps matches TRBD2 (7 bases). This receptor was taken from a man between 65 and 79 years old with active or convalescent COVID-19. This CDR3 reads CASSFGGRSYNEQFF. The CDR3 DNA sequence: TGTGCCAGCAGTTTCGGGGGGCGCTCCTACAATGAGCAGTTCTTC.